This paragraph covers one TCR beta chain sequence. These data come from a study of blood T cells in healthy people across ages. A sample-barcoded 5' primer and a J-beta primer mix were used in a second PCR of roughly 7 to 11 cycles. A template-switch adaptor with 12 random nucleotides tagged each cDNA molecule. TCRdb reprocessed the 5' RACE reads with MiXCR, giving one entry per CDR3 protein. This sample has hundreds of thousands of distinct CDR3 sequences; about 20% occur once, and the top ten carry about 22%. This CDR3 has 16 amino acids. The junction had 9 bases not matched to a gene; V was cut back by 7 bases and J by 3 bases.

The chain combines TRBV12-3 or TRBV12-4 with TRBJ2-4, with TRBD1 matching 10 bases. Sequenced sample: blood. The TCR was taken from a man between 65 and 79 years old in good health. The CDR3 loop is CASTDRGLSGKNIQYF. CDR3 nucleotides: TGTGCCAGCACTGACAGGGGGCTTTCGGGCAAAAACATTCAGTACTTC.